The 23 T cell receptor beta chains below were found in one sample sequenced in a study of T cell changes during pregnancy in multiple sclerosis. Profiled with immunoSEQ multiplex PCR; TCRdb holds only in-frame clones, not every one. The sample has about 74,000 clones, roughly nine tenths seen once. Here the sequenced sample was peripheral blood, taken before pregnancy. The receptors stem from a female donor with multiple sclerosis, enrolled in a pregnancy study.

The chain uses TRBV30 and TRBJ1-1; TRBD1 matches at 7 bases. V dropped 7 bases and J dropped 0; count of bases not matched to a gene: 5. Germline-derived CDR1 and CDR2 are GTSNPN and SVGIG (reference sequence). The CDR3 runs to 13 residues. The CDR3 nucleotides read TGTGCCTTCAACAGGGGCATGAACACTGAAGCTTTCTTT. It is translated as CAFNRGMNTEAFF.

This chain links TRBV19 with TRBJ1-1; 9 nucleotides agree with TRBD1. J gave up 7 bases and V 4 bases, and 7 bases lay outside the gene matches. Germline CDR1 reads LNHDA; CDR2 reads SQIVND (reference sequence). The CDR3 covers 14 residues. The CDR3 DNA follows: TGTGCCAGTAGTAGGGACAGGGCCCCCTATGAAGCTTTCTTT. It translates to CASSRDRAPYEAFF.

This clone was picked up one time. The rearrangement joins TRBV21-1 to TRBJ1-4. TRBV21-1 is reported as a pseudogene. This CDR3 region has 12 residues. The chain's CDR3 is CASPEHLEKLFF. The CDR3 DNA sequence: TGTGCCAGCCCCGAGCATCTTGAAAAACTGTTTTTT.

This sequence joins TRBV30 and TRBJ1-1; possibly TRBD1 for D (5 bases). The germline V gene encodes CDR1 GTSNPN and CDR2 SVGIG (reference sequence). The CDR3 consists of 10 residues. The V end was cut by 1 base, the J end by 10 bases, with 7 bases between. As DNA, the CDR3 is TGTGCCTGGAGTGGGACAAGAGCTTTCTTT. It codes for CAWSGTRAFF.

The V gene is TRBV7-2, the J gene TRBJ2-7; D is perhaps TRBD2 (5 bases). Germline V CDR1 and CDR2: SGHTA, FQGNSA. Deletions cut 4 bases from V and 7 bases from J, with 11 bases between. The length of the CDR3 is 12 residues. CDR3 DNA sequence: TGTGCCAGCAGCTCCCAATCGGGAGAGCAGTACTTC. Translated: CASSSQSGEQYF.

This sequence joins TRBV6-1 and TRBJ2-5; a weak D match, TRBD2 (6 bases). The V gene's germline CDR1 is MNHNS and CDR2 SASEGT. There are 16 residues in the CDR3. Trimming took off 1 base at V and 3 bases at J, with 15 bases between the two ends. CDR3: CASSEGWGGGKETQYF. CDR3 DNA: TGTGCCAGCAGTGAAGGGTGGGGAGGAGGAAAAGAGACCCAGTACTTC.

The chain joins TRBV2 to TRBJ1-4; maybe TRBD1 (5 bases). The CDR3 is 14 amino acids. V was cut by 3 bases and J by 3 bases, with 8 bases left in between. Germline loops: CDR1 SNHLY, CDR2 FYNNEI. This CDR3 reads CASSEGQPNEKLFF. The CDR3 DNA sequence: TGTGCCAGCAGTGAGGGGCAGCCTAATGAAAAACTGTTTTTT. The full variable domain, with the rest looked up from reference TRBV2 and TRBJ1-4, is EPEVTQTPSHQVTQMGQEVILRCVPISNHLYFYWYRQILGQKVEFLVSFYNNEISEKSEIFDDQFSVERPDGSNFTLKIRSTKLEDSAMYFCASSEGQPNEKLFFGSGTQLSVL.

This chain uses TRBV19 with TRBJ1-1; 8 bases line up with TRBD1. The CDR3 totals 13 residues. Trimming took 4 bases from V and 3 from J; bases not matched to a gene: 1. Germline V gene data show CDR1 as LNHDA and CDR2 as SQIVND (reference sequence). CDR3 loop: CASSKDRDTEAFF. The CDR3, as DNA: TGTGCCAGTAGTAAGGACAGGGACACTGAAGCTTTCTTT.

DNA of the CDR3: TGTGCCAGCAGCGTAGGCGGGACAGGGCTTACCGGGGAGCTGTTTTTT. It encodes CASSVGGTGLTGELFF. The chain links TRBV9 to TRBJ2-2; 9 bases map to TRBD1. Germline CDR1 SGDLS, CDR2 YYNGEE. The V gene end was trimmed by 0 bases and the J gene end by 5 bases; junction bases not matched to a gene: 5. The CDR3 has 16 residues.

This clone was counted a single time. The chain joins TRBV30 to TRBJ2-3; TRBD2 matches 8 bases. The CDR3 has 11 residues. Germline CDR1 and CDR2: GTSNPN and SVGIG (reference sequence). Trimming removed 8 bases from V and 5 bases from J; junction bases left unmatched: 3. The CDR3, as DNA: TGTGCCCGGGGGGGCGTAGATACGCAGTATTTT. Encoded protein: CARGGVDTQYF.

The V call is TRBV19, the J call TRBJ2-3; tentative D call: TRBD1 (5 bases). The V end was cut by 5 bases, the J end by 14 bases, with 17 bases between. Germline V gene data show CDR1 as LNHDA and CDR2 as SQIVND (reference sequence). The length of the CDR3 is 12 residues. CDR3 coding DNA: TGTGCCAGTAGTGCCTACAAGGGGCCCCTGTATTTT. This gives the protein CASSAYKGPLYF.

J is TRBJ1-6 and V is TRBV30; D possibly corresponds to TRBD1 (5 bases). In germline, CDR1 is GTSNPN, CDR2 SVGIG (reference sequence). The CDR3 sequence is 14 residues long. V lost 1 base and J lost 6, with 10 bases in between. This CDR3 reads CAWSGTSGNSPLHF. CDR3 nucleotides: TGTGCCTGGAGTGGGACATCGGGTAATTCACCCCTCCACTTT.

The genes are TRBV19 and TRBJ2-2, with 9 positions matching TRBD1. CDR1 is LNHDA and CDR2 is SQIVND in the germline V gene (reference sequence). The CDR3 contains 15 residues. V lost 2 bases and J lost 5; bases outside the gene matches: 3. CDR3 DNA: TGTGCCAGTAGTATAAACAGGGGGCGTACCGGGGAGCTGTTTTTT. As protein: CASSINRGRTGELFF.

The chain carries TRBV5-1 and TRBJ1-2; 10 bases are a match to TRBD1. CDR3 size: 15 residues. Germline CDR1 SGHRS, CDR2 YFSETQ. Trimming cost V 0 bases and J 8 bases; bases outside gene matches: 7. The CDR3 nucleotides are TGCGCCAGCAGCTTGGGACAGGGGGCGAGTGAAGGCTACACCTTC. Translating gives CASSLGQGASEGYTF.

This chain joins TRBV11-2 and TRBJ1-1; 7 bases agree with TRBD1. Germline V gene data show CDR1 as SGHAT and CDR2 as FQNNGV. The CDR3 totals 13 residues. The junction had 3 bases not matched to a gene; V was cut back by 4 bases and J by 4 bases. In DNA form, the CDR3 reads TGTGCCAGCAGCTCCCAGGGGGTCACTGAAGCTTTCTTT. This codes for CASSSQGVTEAFF.

This clone has only a few counts. The rearrangement uses TRBV29-1 and TRBJ2-4, with TRBD1 matching 8 bases. Per the germline V gene, CDR1 is SQVTM and CDR2 is ANQGSEA. J was trimmed by 3 bases and V by 6 bases; bases with no gene match: 7. This CDR3 spans 14 amino acids. Written as DNA, the CDR3 is TGCAGCGTGGATGGACAGGGCGACAAAAACATTCAGTACTTC. Translation: CSVDGQGDKNIQYF.

V is TRBV6-1 and J is TRBJ2-1; 9 bases are a match to TRBD2. V dropped 4 bases and J dropped 6; count of bases not matched to a gene: 7. Germline V gene lookup returns CDR1 MNHNS and CDR2 SASEGT. The CDR3 runs 15 residues. As DNA, the CDR3 is TGTGCCAGCAGTGCTGCGGGGGGGCCTCTCAATGAGCAGTTCTTC. Amino acids: CASSAAGGPLNEQFF.

This clone was recorded a few times. The gene calls are TRBV4-1 and TRBJ1-5; D not resolved. The CDR3 runs to 16 residues. The germline V gene encodes CDR1 MGHRA and CDR2 YSYEKL. V dropped 0 bases and J dropped 0 bases, with 9 bases sitting between them. The CDR3: CASSQDYSLSNQPQHF. The CDR3 coding sequence is TGCGCCAGCAGCCAAGATTACAGTCTTAGCAATCAGCCCCAGCATTTT.

The chain uses TRBV6-6 and TRBJ2-3; D is unclear. CDR1 and CDR2 (germline): MNHNY, SVGAGI (reference sequence). The CDR3 is 14 amino acids. V gave up 7 bases and J gave up 1 base, with 12 bases separating them. For the CDR3, the DNA is TGTGCCAGCACGGTATCCTCCCGCACAGATACGCAGTATTTT. Translated: CASTVSSRTDTQYF.

This chain connects TRBV2 to TRBJ2-7; possible D gene TRBD2, 6 bases. The CDR3 is 15 residues long. The V end was cut by 6 bases, the J end by 0 bases, with 15 bases between. Germline values: CDR1 SNHLY, CDR2 FYNNEI. For the CDR3, the DNA is TGTGCCAGCAGGGCGGGACTCCTGAGCTCCTACGAGCAGTACTTC. It specifies CASRAGLLSSYEQYF.

This clone was recorded once. This rearrangement joins TRBV7-9 to TRBJ1-2; 10 bases line up with TRBD1. The germline V gene encodes CDR1 SEHNR and CDR2 FQNEAQ (reference sequence). The trim removed 4 bases at V and 5 bases at J, leaving 4 bases unmatched. There are 14 residues in the CDR3. The CDR3, as DNA: TGTGCCAGCAGCTCCGGGACAGGGGCATATGGCTACACCTTC. Encoded protein: CASSSGTGAYGYTF.

The gene calls are TRBV7-8 and TRBJ2-2; a possible D gene is TRBD2 (5 bases). Germline CDR1 reads SGHVS; CDR2 reads FQNEAQ. The V end was cut by 2 bases, the J end by 6 bases, with 13 bases between. The CDR3 loop spans 15 amino acids. The CDR3 DNA reads TGTGCCAGCAGCTTACCCGGGAAGAGGGCCGGGGAGCTGTTTTTT. Translating gives CASSLPGKRAGELFF.

V is TRBV7-2 and J is TRBJ1-2; D remains unclear. Germline CDR1 is SGHTA and CDR2 is FQGNSA. CDR3 length equals 15 residues. V lost 5 bases and J 8 bases, leaving 21 bases between the germline ends. CDR3 sequence: CASSPDREGARGYTF. The DNA of the CDR3 is TGTGCCAGCAGCCCGGATCGGGAGGGTGCGAGGGGCTACACCTTC.